The 32 T cell receptor beta chains below were found in one sample sequenced in a study of follicular helper T cells after annual influenza vaccination. The time point was: 2015-2016 season, pre-vaccination. Generated by immunoSEQ multiplex PCR, the TCRdb table keeps only in-frame clones and is missing some. The table has about 2,000 clones, 70% to 90% seen once; the top ten hold just under 3%. The starting material was CXCR5- memory CD4+ T cells sorted from blood, obtained on the day of influenza vaccination. Receptors were obtained from an adult who received the influenza vaccine.

V is TRBV7-8 and J is TRBJ1-3, with no clear D. The germline V gene encodes CDR1 SGHVS and CDR2 FQNEAQ. V shed 1 base and J shed 4 bases, with 8 bases lying between them. The CDR3 spans 14 residues. The CDR3 spells CASSLGEAGNTIYF. The CDR3 DNA sequence: TGTGCCAGCAGCTTAGGGGAGGCGGGAAACACCATATATTTT.

This chain joins TRBV18 and TRBJ2-7; TRBD2 is a possible D gene (7 bases). Germline V gene data show CDR1 as KGHSH and CDR2 as LQKENI. The ends were cut back, 2 bases at V and 2 bases at J, with 10 bases in the middle. CDR3 length: 14 residues. CDR3: CASSPRGGAYEQYF. In DNA, the CDR3 is TGTGCCAGCTCACCAAGGGGGGGGGCCTACGAGCAGTACTTC.

The chain couples TRBV27 to TRBJ2-1, with TRBD2 matching over 11 bases. J lost 3 bases, V lost 4 bases, and 5 bases had no gene match. CDR1 is MNHEY, CDR2 SMNVEV, per germline (reference sequence). The CDR3 contains 16 residues. The CDR3 DNA reads as TGTGCCAGCAGTTCGGGGACTAGCGGATACTACAATGAGCAGTTCTTC. Translating gives CASSSGTSGYYNEQFF.

This clone was counted a few times. The chain recombines TRBV6-1 with TRBJ1-5; D call uncertain. The CDR3 runs to 14 residues. Germline-derived CDR1 and CDR2 are MNHNS and SASEGT. Trimming took 9 bases from V and 1 from J, leaving 13 bases between them. The CDR3 reads CASGRGESNQPQHF. Written as DNA, the CDR3 is TGTGCCAGTGGACGCGGGGAAAGCAATCAGCCCCAGCATTTT.

The chain combines TRBV11-3 with TRBJ1-5, with 9 bases fitting TRBD1. The germline V gene encodes CDR1 SGHNT and CDR2 YENEEA. The length of the CDR3 is 15 residues. With V trimmed by 3 bases and J by 1 base, 1 base remained unmatched. This CDR3 reads CASSFGQGSNQPQHF. DNA of the CDR3: TGTGCCAGCAGCTTCGGACAGGGGAGCAATCAGCCCCAGCATTTT. Looking up the rest from reference TRBV11-3 and TRBJ1-5 gives the full variable domain: EAGVVQSPRYKIIEKKQPVAFWCNPISGHNTLYWYLQNLGQGPELLIRYENEEAVDDSQLPKDRFSAERLKGVDSTLKIQPAELGDSAVYLCASSFGQGSNQPQHFGDGTRLSIL.

The V gene is TRBV5-1, the J gene TRBJ2-2, with D unclear. Trimming pared 0 bases from V and 3 bases from J, leaving 9 bases between. CDR1 is SGHRS, CDR2 YFSETQ, per germline. The CDR3 is 15 amino acids. This CDR3 reads CASSLGPPDTGELFF. In DNA form, the CDR3 reads TGCGCCAGCAGCTTGGGGCCGCCGGACACCGGGGAGCTGTTTTTT.

The genes are TRBV2 and TRBJ2-7; possibly TRBD1 for D (6 bases). CDR1 SNHLY and CDR2 FYNNEI come from the germline V gene. V lost 7 bases and J 1 base, leaving 11 bases between the germline ends. The CDR3 sequence is 13 residues long. CDR3 residues: CASKGRGSYEQYF. The CDR3 region has the DNA TGTGCCAGCAAGGGCAGGGGATCCTACGAGCAGTACTTC.

The gene calls are TRBV19 and TRBJ1-5; 8 bases fit TRBD1. The CDR3 sequence is 13 residues long. Germline V gives CDR1 LNHDA, CDR2 SQIVND (reference sequence). V lost 8 bases and J lost 4; bases outside the gene matches: 4. CDR3 in DNA: TGTGCCAGTGAGGACAGGGTAAATCAGCCCCAGCATTTT. Translated: CASEDRVNQPQHF.

The sample holds a few counts of this clone. This chain connects TRBV27 to TRBJ1-5; weak D call: TRBD1 (5 bases). The CDR3 has 13 residues. Trimming shortened V by 5 bases and J by 7 bases, and 12 bases separated the two germline ends. Germline values: CDR1 MNHEY, CDR2 SMNVEV (reference sequence). The CDR3 sequence: CASSPWGKQPQHF. CDR3 in DNA: TGTGCCAGCAGTCCTTGGGGGAAACAGCCCCAGCATTTT.

The genes are TRBV5-4 and TRBJ1-1, with 7 bases that match TRBD1. The CDR3 spans 14 residues. Germline values: CDR1 SGHNT, CDR2 YYREEE (reference sequence). V gave up 4 bases and J gave up 1 base; unmatched junction bases: 4. The chain's CDR3 is CASSTGQWNTEAFF. The CDR3 nucleotides are TGTGCCAGCAGCACGGGACAGTGGAACACTGAAGCTTTCTTT.

This clone was recorded only once. The chain recombines TRBV28 with TRBJ1-4, with 10 bases matching TRBD1. V lost 10 bases to trimming and J lost 6 bases; unmatched junction nucleotides: 5. The germline CDR1 and CDR2 sequences are MDHEN and SYDVKM. The CDR3 covers 13 residues. CDR3 loop: CATETGGYEKLFF. The CDR3 coding sequence is TGTGCCACCGAGACAGGGGGCTATGAAAAACTGTTTTTT.

The V call is TRBV19, the J call TRBJ2-5, with D unresolved. The germline V and J ends were trimmed by 5 bases and 3 bases, with 13 bases remaining between them. The length of the CDR3 is 14 residues. Germline CDR1 reads LNHDA; CDR2 reads SQIVND (reference sequence). The CDR3 reads CASSAPPAEETQYF. CDR3 nucleotides: TGTGCCAGTAGTGCCCCCCCGGCGGAAGAGACCCAGTACTTC.

CDR3 in DNA: TGTGCCAGCAGTACGGGGGATGCTAGCACAGATACGCAGTATTTT. It yields the protein CASSTGDASTDTQYF. This rearrangement joins TRBV28 to TRBJ2-3; the D gene is possibly TRBD2 (6 bases). This CDR3 contains 15 residues. V lost 5 bases to trimming and J lost 0 bases, with 12 bases between them. Germline assignment: CDR1 MDHEN and CDR2 SYDVKM.

The chain joins TRBV28 to TRBJ2-2; D uncertain. Deletions cut 5 bases from V and 6 bases from J, with 10 bases between. Per germline, CDR1 MDHEN and CDR2 SYDVKM. The CDR3 consists of 13 residues. CDR3 bases: TGTGCCAGCAGTGAAGACAACTCCGGGGAGCTGTTTTTT. Protein product: CASSEDNSGELFF.

CDR3 amino acids: CASSPRSVSSYEQYF. In nucleotides, the CDR3 is TGTGCCAGCTCACCACGCAGCGTCAGCTCCTACGAGCAGTACTTC. The chain carries TRBV18 and TRBJ2-7, with D unresolved. The germline gives CDR1 KGHSH, CDR2 LQKENI. The CDR3 sequence is 15 residues long. V lost 1 base and J 0 bases, leaving 10 bases between the germline ends.

The chain couples TRBV19 to TRBJ2-2; weak D call: TRBD2 (6 bases). The CDR3 is 16 amino acids. The germline gives CDR1 LNHDA, CDR2 SQIVND (reference sequence). Trimming stripped 4 bases from V and 1 base from J, with 13 bases between. The CDR3 nucleotides read TGTGCCAGTAGTAAACCGGGACTCATGAACACCGGGGAGCTGTTTTTT. Its translation is CASSKPGLMNTGELFF.

This chain connects TRBV7-9 to TRBJ2-1; 7 bases agree with TRBD2. This CDR3 comprises 17 residues. V lost 5 bases and J lost 0; bases outside the gene matches: 10. Germline V gives CDR1 SEHNR, CDR2 FQNEAQ (reference sequence). The CDR3 region is CASSKRGDPSSYNEQFF. CDR3 in DNA: TGTGCCAGCAGCAAACGGGGGGACCCGAGCTCCTACAATGAGCAGTTCTTC.

This clone is a singleton in its sample. The rearrangement links TRBV28 to TRBJ1-1, with D unresolved. Between the trimmed V and J ends, which lost 4 bases and 0 bases, there was a span of 9 bases. The CDR3 extends over 14 amino acids. Germline V gives CDR1 MDHEN, CDR2 SYDVKM. CDR3 sequence reads: CASSSRGMNTEAFF. The CDR3 nucleotides are TGTGCCAGCAGTTCCCGCGGCATGAACACTGAAGCTTTCTTT.

This chain links TRBV15 with TRBJ1-5; D might be TRBD1 (5 bases). The CDR3 is 16 residues long. V shed 4 bases and J shed 2 bases, with 15 bases lying between them. Germline V CDR1 and CDR2: LNHNV, YYDKDF (reference sequence). This CDR3 is CATSTYQGRGNQPQHF. The CDR3 DNA reads as TGTGCCACCAGCACGTACCAGGGTCGGGGCAATCAGCCCCAGCATTTT.

This clone has a handful of counts. V gene TRBV28 combines with J gene TRBJ1-2; D remains ambiguous. The CDR3 has 17 amino acids. Germline lookup yields CDR1 MDHEN and CDR2 SYDVKM. V lost 0 bases, J lost 3 bases, and 17 bases lay in between. The CDR3 bases are TGTGCCAGCAGTTTATGGCTCGGTGGAGGGTGGGACTATGGCTACACCTTC. This gives the protein CASSLWLGGGWDYGYTF.

The chain is built from TRBV7-9 and TRBJ2-3; perhaps TRBD1 as D (5 bases). Germline values: CDR1 SEHNR, CDR2 FQNEAQ (reference sequence). Trimming pared 10 bases from V and 1 base from J, leaving 15 bases between. This CDR3 is 14 amino acids long. The CDR3 nucleotides read TGTGCCACCCAAATGGGGCCTGGCACAGATACGCAGTATTTT. It is translated as CATQMGPGTDTQYF.

The chain couples TRBV7-8 to TRBJ1-2; 11 nucleotides align to TRBD1. J was trimmed by 2 bases and V by 1 base; bases with no gene match: 0. CDR1 and CDR2 (germline): SGHVS, FQNEAQ. CDR3 length: 15 residues. CDR3 nucleotide sequence: TGTGCCAGCAGCTTAGGGACAGGGGGCAACTATGGCTACACCTTC. Its translation is CASSLGTGGNYGYTF. Supplemented by reference TRBV7-8 and TRBJ1-2, the full variable domain reads GAGVSQSPRYKVAKRGQDVALRCDPISGHVSLFWYQQALGQGPEFLTYFQNEAQLDKSGLPSDRFFAERPEGSVSTLKIQRTQQEDSAVYLCASSLGTGGNYGYTFGSGTRLTVV.

This clone was picked up one time. This chain links TRBV5-1 with TRBJ2-1, with a weak D call TRBD1 (6 bases). This CDR3 is built from 13 residues. V lost 4 bases and J lost 9, with 14 bases in between. Germline V gene lookup returns CDR1 SGHRS and CDR2 YFSETQ. The CDR3 spells CASSPGQNAEQFF. The CDR3, as DNA: TGCGCCAGCAGCCCTGGACAGAATGCTGAGCAGTTCTTC.

In DNA form, the CDR3 reads TGTGCCTGGAGCCAGGGACAGGGGGCGATAGGAGAAAAACTGTTTTTT. As protein: CAWSQGQGAIGEKLFF. This chain links TRBV30 with TRBJ1-4, with 12 positions matching TRBD1. The CDR3 consists of 16 residues. Germline assignment: CDR1 GTSNPN and CDR2 SVGIG (reference sequence). Trimming cost V 3 bases and J 8 bases; bases outside gene matches: 10.

This clone appeared a few times. The chain combines TRBV4-1 with TRBJ1-1, with D uncertain. CDR3 length: 15 residues. Germline V gives CDR1 MGHRA, CDR2 YSYEKL. Trimming stripped 4 bases from V and 3 bases from J, with 15 bases between. The CDR3 nucleotides read TGCGCCAGCAGCCGCGGCCCGGCCGGCGACACTGAAGCTTTCTTT. Translation gives CASSRGPAGDTEAFF.

This chain joins TRBV28 and TRBJ2-1, with 7 bases that match TRBD2. The CDR3 is made up of 15 amino acids. Germline V gene lookup returns CDR1 MDHEN and CDR2 SYDVKM. The J segment lost 8 bases and the V segment lost 2 bases, leaving 9 bases of the junction unmatched. CDR3 nucleotide sequence: TGTGCCAGCAGTTTACCGGACTCTCGGGGGGATGAGCAGTTCTTC. Amino acid sequence: CASSLPDSRGDEQFF.

The chain employs TRBV5-1 and TRBJ2-1, with 10 bases that match TRBD2. V gave up 1 base and J gave up 6 bases; unmatched junction bases: 10. CDR1 is SGHRS, CDR2 YFSETQ, per germline. This CDR3 is built from 17 residues. For the CDR3, the DNA is TGCGCCAGCAGCTTGTGGACCGGGACTAGCGAGAGCAATGAGCAGTTCTTC. Encoded protein: CASSLWTGTSESNEQFF.

The rearrangement uses TRBV11-3 and TRBJ1-5; D is ambiguous. Per the germline V gene, CDR1 is SGHNT and CDR2 is YENEEA. V shed 7 bases and J shed 0 bases, with 13 bases lying between them. The CDR3 totals 15 residues. The CDR3: CASMEGGCSNQPQHF. Written as DNA, the CDR3 is TGTGCCAGCATGGAGGGCGGGTGTAGCAATCAGCCCCAGCATTTT.

This chain links TRBV19 with TRBJ1-1, with TRBD1 as a possible D gene (5 bases). Germline loops: CDR1 LNHDA, CDR2 SQIVND (reference sequence). Trimming took 7 bases from V and 0 from J, leaving 15 bases between them. The CDR3 has 15 amino acids. In DNA, the CDR3 is TGTGCCAGTACCGACGGACGGGGGGTGAACACTGAAGCTTTCTTT. It specifies CASTDGRGVNTEAFF. The full variable domain, with the rest looked up from reference TRBV19 and TRBJ1-1, is DGGITQSPKYLFRKEGQNVTLSCEQNLNHDAMYWYRQDPGQGLRLIYYSQIVNDFQKGDIAEGYSVSREKKESFPLTVTSAQKNPTAFYLCASTDGRGVNTEAFFGQGTRLTVV.

The CDR3 DNA reads TGTGCCAGCAGCTCAGCAAGGGGTTCACCCCTCCACTTT. Translating gives CASSSARGSPLHF. The rearrangement joins TRBV7-9 to TRBJ1-6, with a weak D call TRBD1 (5 bases). The CDR3 contains 13 residues. Trimming shortened V by 4 bases and J by 9 bases, and 10 bases separated the two germline ends. The germline V gene has CDR1 SEHNR and CDR2 FQNEAQ (reference sequence).

The V gene is TRBV5-1, the J gene TRBJ2-5; no firm D call. The V end was cut by 0 bases, the J end by 5 bases, with 5 bases between. Germline V gene sequence: CDR1 SGHRS, CDR2 YFSETQ. The length of the CDR3 is 12 residues. CDR3 DNA: TGCGCCAGCAGCTTGGATGGGGAGACCCAGTACTTC. This encodes CASSLDGETQYF.

The chain carries TRBV15 and TRBJ2-1; D ambiguous. V shed 0 bases and J shed 1 base, with 22 bases lying between them. Germline V gene sequence: CDR1 LNHNV, CDR2 YYDKDF (reference sequence). This CDR3 region has 20 residues. This chain's CDR3 is CATSRDKGWVRLTSYNEQFF. In DNA, the CDR3 is TGTGCCACCAGCAGAGATAAGGGCTGGGTCCGGCTAACTTCCTACAATGAGCAGTTCTTC.